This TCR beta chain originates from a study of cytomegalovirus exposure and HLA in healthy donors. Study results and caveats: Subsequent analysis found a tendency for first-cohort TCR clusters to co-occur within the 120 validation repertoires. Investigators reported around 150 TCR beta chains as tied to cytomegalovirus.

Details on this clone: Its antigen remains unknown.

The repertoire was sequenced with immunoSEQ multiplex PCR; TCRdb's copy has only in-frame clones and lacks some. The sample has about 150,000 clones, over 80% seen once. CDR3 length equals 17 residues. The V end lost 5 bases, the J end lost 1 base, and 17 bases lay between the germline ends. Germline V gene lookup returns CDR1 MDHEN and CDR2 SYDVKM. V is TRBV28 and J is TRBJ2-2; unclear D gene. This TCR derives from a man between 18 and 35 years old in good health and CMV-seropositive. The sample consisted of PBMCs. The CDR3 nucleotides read TGTGCCAGCAGTCTCCCGATTGCAGTCCGGAACACCGGGGAGCTGTTTTTT. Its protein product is CASSLPIAVRNTGELFF.